The 20 T cell receptor beta chains in this list originate from one sample, sequenced in a study of blood T cell repertoires in COVID-19. Produced via immunoSEQ multiplex PCR; TCRdb's table is partial and in-frame only. Of some 150,000 clones in the sample, roughly 81% are singletons; the top ten hold about 1%. The source material was peripheral blood. These receptors were obtained from a man aged 40-49 years with acute or convalescent COVID-19.

This chain connects TRBV6-2 or TRBV6-3 to TRBJ2-7; D remains unclear. V lost 3 bases to trimming and J lost 2 bases, with 14 bases between them. The CDR3 runs to 15 residues. Germline V gene data show CDR1 as MNHEY and CDR2 as SVGEGT. The CDR3 DNA is TGTGCCAGCAGTTATAGCCCACTGTTTCCCTACGAGCAGTACTTC. Its translation: CASSYSPLFPYEQYF.

J is TRBJ1-1 and V is TRBV4-1, with D possibly being TRBD1 (5 bases). This CDR3 comprises 13 residues. Germline-derived CDR1 and CDR2 are MGHRA and YSYEKL. Deletions cut 4 bases from V and 9 bases from J, with 15 bases between. As DNA, the CDR3 is TGCGCCAGCAGCCTATTCAGGGTAGACCAAGCTTTCTTT. It is translated as CASSLFRVDQAFF.

The rearrangement uses TRBV5-1 and TRBJ2-7; 7 bases line up with TRBD1. Germline values: CDR1 SGHRS, CDR2 YFSETQ. The CDR3 is 15 residues long. V lost 4 bases to trimming and J lost 0 bases; unmatched junction nucleotides: 7. The CDR3 region is CASSTQRTGSYEQYF. CDR3 in DNA: TGCGCCAGCAGCACCCAGCGGACAGGCTCCTACGAGCAGTACTTC.

The chain has TRBV3-1 (or the pseudogene TRBV3-2) and TRBJ2-3, with TRBD1 identical over 9 bases. This CDR3 has 15 residues. Germline V CDR1 and CDR2: LGHDT, YNNKEL (reference sequence). Trimming took 4 bases from V and 5 from J; bases not matched to a gene: 7. CDR3 coding DNA: TGTGCCAGCAGCCCAACCCGGGACAGGGTAGATACGCAGTATTTT. It translates to CASSPTRDRVDTQYF.

V usage is TRBV29-1 and J usage is TRBJ2-7, with D possibly matching TRBD1 (6 bases). Germline V CDR1 and CDR2: SQVTM, ANQGSEA. The V end was cut by 6 bases, the J end by 1 base, with 16 bases between. The CDR3 extends over 14 amino acids. The CDR3 spells CSVRRTDFSYEQYF. CDR3 nucleotide sequence: TGCAGCGTGAGGAGGACAGATTTTTCCTACGAGCAGTACTTC.

The chain links TRBV3-1 (or the pseudogene TRBV3-2) to TRBJ2-7; TRBD1 might be the D (6 bases). Trimming removed 1 base from V and 3 bases from J, with 10 bases in between. The germline V gene has CDR1 LGHDT and CDR2 YNNKEL (reference sequence). The CDR3 sequence is 14 residues long. The CDR3 reads CASSQGGQVYEQYF. The CDR3 coding sequence is TGTGCCAGCAGCCAAGGGGGGCAGGTCTACGAGCAGTACTTC.

The chain combines TRBV6-2 or TRBV6-3 with TRBJ1-1; TRBD1 is a possible D gene (6 bases). Trimming took off 0 bases at V and 2 bases at J, with 7 bases between the two ends. CDR1 and CDR2 (germline): MNHEY, SVGEGT. This CDR3 region has 14 residues. The chain's CDR3 is CASSYSGGNTEAFF. Here the CDR3 DNA reads TGTGCCAGCAGTTACTCAGGGGGAAACACTGAAGCTTTCTTT.

The chain has TRBV2 and TRBJ1-4; 8 bases map to TRBD1. The V gene end was trimmed by 6 bases and the J gene end by 4 bases; junction bases not matched to a gene: 4. In germline, CDR1 is SNHLY, CDR2 FYNNEI. The CDR3 has 14 amino acids. The CDR3 DNA follows: TGTGCCAGCAGCGGACAGGGAAATAATGAAAAACTGTTTTTT. It translates to CASSGQGNNEKLFF.

The sample holds one count of this clone. The V gene is TRBV19, the J gene TRBJ2-7; TRBD2 agrees at 9 bases. The ends lost 2 bases at V and 2 bases at J; junction bases unmatched: 4. There are 15 residues in the CDR3. In germline, CDR1 is LNHDA, CDR2 SQIVND (reference sequence). CDR3: CASSISGGSPYEQYF. In DNA form, the CDR3 reads TGTGCCAGTAGTATAAGCGGGGGGTCTCCCTACGAGCAGTACTTC.

The chain links TRBV12-3 or TRBV12-4 to TRBJ1-2; tentative D call: TRBD1 (5 bases). V lost 3 bases to trimming and J lost 2 bases, with 7 bases between them. This CDR3 region has 13 residues. The CDR3 loop reads CASSFRGNYGYTF. In DNA form, the CDR3 reads TGTGCCAGCAGTTTCCGGGGGAACTATGGCTACACCTTC.

This clone was picked up one time. The rearrangement joins TRBV19 to TRBJ1-4; D call uncertain. The V gene lost 4 bases and the J gene lost 6 bases, with 12 bases spanning the gap. CDR3 length: 14 amino acids. The germline gives CDR1 LNHDA, CDR2 SQIVND (reference sequence). The CDR3 DNA follows: TGTGCCAGTAGTAGAGGAGGCGGGGATGAAAAACTGTTTTTT. This translates into CASSRGGGDEKLFF. The full variable domain, its missing parts supplied by reference TRBV19 and TRBJ1-4, is DGGITQSPKYLFRKEGQNVTLSCEQNLNHDAMYWYRQDPGQGLRLIYYSQIVNDFQKGDIAEGYSVSREKKESFPLTVTSAQKNPTAFYLCASSRGGGDEKLFFGSGTQLSVL.

The chain joins TRBV5-4 to TRBJ2-1, with 7 nucleotides matching TRBD1. Per germline, CDR1 SGHNT and CDR2 YYREEE (reference sequence). The CDR3 length is 13 residues. V lost 2 bases to trimming and J lost 7 bases; unmatched junction nucleotides: 3. The CDR3 DNA reads TGTGCCAGCAGCTTTCCGGACAGGAATGAGCAGTTCTTC. Its translation is CASSFPDRNEQFF.

The rearrangement links TRBV7-8 to TRBJ1-1; no clear D. V shed 1 base and J shed 4 bases, with 13 bases lying between them. Germline lookup yields CDR1 SGHVS and CDR2 FQNEAQ. The CDR3 has 15 amino acids. CDR3: CASSLVSGSGTEAFF. Written as DNA, the CDR3 is TGTGCCAGCAGCTTAGTATCGGGTTCGGGCACTGAAGCTTTCTTT.

V and J are TRBV3-1 (or the pseudogene TRBV3-2) and TRBJ1-3, with 8 positions matching TRBD1. CDR1 and CDR2 (germline): LGHDT, YNNKEL (reference sequence). CDR3 length equals 15 residues. With V trimmed by 0 bases and J by 6 bases, 4 bases remained unmatched. The CDR3 protein is CASSQETGQANTIYF. As DNA, the CDR3 is TGTGCCAGCAGCCAAGAAACGGGACAGGCAAACACCATATATTTT.

J is TRBJ1-1 and V is TRBV9; D remains ambiguous. Germline CDR1 reads SGDLS; CDR2 reads YYNGEE. The CDR3 extends over 15 amino acids. Trimming stripped 0 bases from V and 7 bases from J, with 16 bases between. CDR3 sequence reads: CASSVDVREGGEAFF. DNA of the CDR3: TGTGCCAGCAGCGTAGATGTTCGGGAGGGTGGTGAAGCTTTCTTT.

Notes on this clone: The sample contains more than one DNA sequence encoding this CDR3. V is TRBV9 and J is TRBJ2-3; 9 bases are shared with TRBD2. The V segment lost 2 bases and the J segment 3 bases; nucleotides outside the gene matches: 4. Looked up from germline, CDR1 is SGDLS and CDR2 is YYNGEE. CDR3 length: 15 residues. The CDR3 loop is CASSVTSGITDTQYF. For the CDR3, the DNA is TGTGCCAGCAGCGTGACTAGCGGTATAACAGATACGCAGTATTTT.

The chain employs TRBV7-2 and TRBJ1-1, with D unclear. The V end lost 0 bases, the J end lost 7 bases, and 12 bases lay between the germline ends. This CDR3 is 14 amino acids long. Germline CDR1 is SGHTA and CDR2 is FQGNSA. The CDR3 DNA sequence: TGTGCCAGCAGCTTAGCGAGGCGGGCCGGTGAAGCTTTCTTT. This sequence encodes CASSLARRAGEAFF.

V usage is TRBV5-1 and J usage is TRBJ2-7, with 9 bases fitting TRBD1. Germline V gene lookup returns CDR1 SGHRS and CDR2 YFSETQ. The V segment lost 1 base and the J segment 2 bases; nucleotides outside the gene matches: 4. This CDR3 has 15 amino acids. The CDR3 here is CASSLQGTGPYEQYF. The CDR3 DNA reads as TGCGCCAGCAGCTTGCAAGGGACAGGGCCCTACGAGCAGTACTTC.

J is TRBJ2-2 and V is TRBV5-4, with D possibly TRBD1 on 6 matching bases. Germline CDR1 is SGHNT and CDR2 is YYREEE (reference sequence). Trimming removed 3 bases from V and 2 bases from J, with 11 bases in between. The CDR3 spans 15 residues. The CDR3 reads CASSSDRRNTGELFF. CDR3 coding DNA: TGTGCCAGCAGCTCGGACAGACGAAACACCGGGGAGCTGTTTTTT.

The chain recombines TRBV5-1 with TRBJ2-7, with 7 positions matching TRBD1. Germline V CDR1 and CDR2: SGHRS, YFSETQ. The V gene end was trimmed by 3 bases and the J gene end by 5 bases; junction bases not matched to a gene: 5. There are 13 residues in the CDR3. The CDR3 DNA is TGCGCCAGCAGCTCAACCGACAGGGACGAGCAGTACTTC. Translated: CASSSTDRDEQYF.